The next 27 T cell receptor beta chains were all read from a single sample in a study of cytomegalovirus exposure and HLA in healthy donors. A multiplex PCR was run with 60 Vbeta primers and 13 Jbeta primers. Only in-frame clones appear in the TCRdb table, and some are missing; sequencing was by immunoSEQ multiplex PCR. The sample lists roughly 160,000 clones, approximately 76% occurring once. The sequencing input was PBMCs. The source is a man aged 55 to 70 in good health and CMV-seronegative.

This clone was counted between two and nine times. The gene calls are TRBV9 and TRBJ2-6; D possibly corresponds to TRBD1 (6 bases). This CDR3 has 16 residues. Germline assignment: CDR1 SGDLS and CDR2 YYNGEE. V dropped 7 bases and J dropped 0 bases, with 14 bases sitting between them. Here the CDR3 reads CASGGRLSSGANVLTF. CDR3 bases: TGTGCCAGCGGGGGCAGACTATCCTCTGGGGCCAACGTCCTGACTTTC.

The chain carries TRBV6-5 and TRBJ2-3; the match to TRBD1 covers 7 bases. The CDR3 runs 14 residues. In germline, CDR1 is MNHEY, CDR2 SVGAGI. The trim removed 2 bases at V and 5 bases at J, leaving 4 bases unmatched. CDR3 in amino acids: CASSYRGQLDTQYF. In nucleotides, the CDR3 is TGTGCCAGCAGTTACCGGGGACAGTTAGATACGCAGTATTTT.

The CDR3 DNA is TGTGCCAGCAGTTCGCCCAGGGTTTCCTACGAGCAGTACTTC. Translating it yields CASSSPRVSYEQYF. The chain recombines TRBV6-5 with TRBJ2-5; a possible D gene is TRBD1 (5 bases). Gene TRBJ2-7 matches the end of the DNA better, so the J call may be wrong. Looked up from germline, CDR1 is MNHEY and CDR2 is SVGAGI. This CDR3 is built from 14 residues.

The gene calls are TRBV4-2 and TRBJ1-4, with TRBD1 identical over 7 bases. The CDR3 loop spans 15 amino acids. J lost 2 bases, V lost 4 bases, and 4 bases had no gene match. Per the germline V gene, CDR1 is LGHNA and CDR2 is YNFKEQ. The CDR3 region is CASSRETGTNEKLFF. The CDR3 nucleotides are TGTGCCAGCAGCCGGGAGACAGGGACTAATGAAAAACTGTTTTTT.

This clone was detected a few times. The V gene is TRBV25-1, the J gene TRBJ1-1; D call uncertain. There are 14 residues in the CDR3. CDR1 MGHDK and CDR2 SYGVNS come from the germline V gene. V shed 7 bases and J shed 5 bases, with 17 bases lying between them. CDR3 sequence: CASTLSEGGTEAFF. The CDR3 DNA sequence: TGTGCCAGCACCCTCTCGGAGGGTGGGACTGAAGCTTTCTTT.

The chain couples TRBV5-8 to TRBJ1-5; D gene uncertain. The CDR3 covers 17 residues. From germline, CDR1 is SGHTS and CDR2 YDEGEE. Trimming took 0 bases from V and 2 from J, leaving 15 bases between them. The CDR3 region is CASSLVWAVRGNQPQHF. The CDR3 DNA reads as TGTGCCAGCAGCTTGGTCTGGGCAGTGCGGGGCAATCAGCCCCAGCATTTT.

This sequence joins TRBV30 and TRBJ2-1; 8 nucleotides line up with TRBD2. This CDR3 region has 13 residues. Germline V gives CDR1 GTSNPN, CDR2 SVGIG (reference sequence). The V segment lost 0 bases and the J segment 8 bases; nucleotides outside the gene matches: 3. The CDR3 reads CAWSVGRADEQFF. Written as DNA, the CDR3 is TGTGCCTGGAGTGTCGGGAGGGCCGATGAGCAGTTCTTC.

J is TRBJ2-3 and V is TRBV19; no reliable D call. Germline V gene data show CDR1 as LNHDA and CDR2 as SQIVND (reference sequence). The CDR3 spans 16 residues. Between the trimmed V and J ends, which lost 5 bases and 2 bases, there was a span of 17 bases. The CDR3 DNA is TGTGCCAGTAGTTCGCCGCCAGGCAGCTACACAGATACGCAGTATTTT. Its translation is CASSSPPGSYTDTQYF.

The chain employs TRBV7-6 and TRBJ2-7, with a tentative D call TRBD2 (5 bases). Per the germline V gene, CDR1 is SGHVS and CDR2 is FNYEAQ. The CDR3 totals 12 residues. The germline V and J ends were trimmed by 0 bases and 5 bases, with 5 bases remaining between them. The CDR3 bases are TGTGCCAGCAGCTTAGCGAGGGACGAGCAGTACTTC. It codes for CASSLARDEQYF.

The rearrangement joins TRBV7-9 to TRBJ2-1; D is undetermined. CDR3 length: 13 residues. V lost 1 base, J lost 4 bases, and 5 bases lay in between. Per the germline V gene, CDR1 is SEHNR and CDR2 is FQNEAQ (reference sequence). CDR3 in amino acids: CASSLDIYNEQFF. CDR3 sequence (DNA): TGTGCCAGCAGCTTAGATATTTACAATGAGCAGTTCTTC.

Of note for this clone: Compared with germline, one end of the junction differs, possibly owing to a read error. This sequence joins TRBV18 and TRBJ2-2; D perhaps matches TRBD2 (5 bases). The CDR3 is made up of 15 amino acids. Per the germline V gene, CDR1 is KGHSH and CDR2 is LQKENI. The CDR3 reads CASSPLVQDTGELFF. Here the CDR3 DNA reads TGTGCCAGCTCGCCACTAGTTCAGGACACCGGGGAGCTGTTTTTT. Based on the CDR3 plus reference TRBV18 and TRBJ2-2, the full variable domain is NAGVMQNPRHLVRRRGQEARLRCSPMKGHSHVYWYRQLPEEGLKFMVYLQKENIIDESGMPKERFSAEFPKEGPSILRIQQVVRGDSAAYFCASSPLVQDTGELFFGEGSRLTVL.

CDR3 protein: CASSEYPDRRYADTQYF. Written as DNA, the CDR3 is TGTGCCAGCAGTGAATATCCCGACAGGAGATACGCAGATACGCAGTATTTT. This chain joins TRBV25-1 and TRBJ2-3, with D perhaps TRBD1 (6 bases). The CDR3 is made up of 17 amino acids. Germline loops: CDR1 MGHDK, CDR2 SYGVNS. V dropped 0 bases and J dropped 4 bases, with 17 bases sitting between them.

This rearrangement joins TRBV7-2 to TRBJ2-2, with D possibly TRBD2 on 5 matching bases. The CDR3 has 16 residues. V dropped 0 bases and J dropped 1 base, with 9 bases sitting between them. Germline lookup yields CDR1 SGHTA and CDR2 FQGNSA. The CDR3 here is CASSLAGRGNTGELFF. For the CDR3, the DNA is TGTGCCAGCAGCTTAGCCGGCCGGGGGAACACCGGGGAGCTGTTTTTT.

The chain joins TRBV5-1 to TRBJ1-4; D might be TRBD1 (5 bases). The CDR3 runs 18 residues. The V gene's germline CDR1 is SGHRS and CDR2 YFSETQ. The V end was cut by 3 bases, the J end by 7 bases, with 25 bases between. CDR3 DNA sequence: TGCGCCAGCAGCTCGCAACCGCTCGGGGAGGTGGGGGGTGAAAAACTGTTTTTT. Its translation: CASSSQPLGEVGGEKLFF.

The J gene is TRBJ1-5, the V gene TRBV7-8; D possibly corresponds to TRBD1 (5 bases). The CDR3 loop spans 15 amino acids. The V gene lost 5 bases and the J gene lost 1 base, with 12 bases spanning the gap. Germline CDR1 and CDR2: SGHVS and FQNEAQ. CDR3 bases: TGTGCCAGCAGCCAGGGCACAGAAAGCAATCAGCCCCAGCATTTT. Protein product: CASSQGTESNQPQHF.

This chain joins TRBV5-1 and TRBJ2-1; the match to TRBD2 covers 8 bases. J lost 2 bases, V lost 4 bases, and 8 bases had no gene match. The CDR3 extends over 16 amino acids. Germline lookup yields CDR1 SGHRS and CDR2 YFSETQ. CDR3 nucleotides: TGCGCCAGCAGCGCGATAGAGCGGGAGCCCTACAATGAGCAGTTCTTC. It specifies CASSAIEREPYNEQFF.

The genes are TRBV9 and TRBJ2-7; no clear D. Per the germline V gene, CDR1 is SGDLS and CDR2 is YYNGEE. Deletions cut 3 bases from V and 1 base from J, with 8 bases between. The CDR3 spans 13 residues. This CDR3 reads CASSEPASYEQYF. CDR3 sequence (DNA): TGTGCCAGCAGCGAGCCTGCTTCCTACGAGCAGTACTTC.

This chain links TRBV5-4 with TRBJ2-1; D may be TRBD2 (5 bases). CDR1 and CDR2 (germline): SGHNT, YYREEE (reference sequence). V was pared by 2 bases and J by 0 bases, with 12 bases between. The CDR3 length is 16 residues. CDR3 nucleotides: TGTGCCAGCAGCTTAGGGCGGGCGAGCTCCTACAATGAGCAGTTCTTC. Encoded protein: CASSLGRASSYNEQFF.

The V call is TRBV11-2, the J call TRBJ2-1; TRBD2 aligns across 7 bases. Trimming cost V 0 bases and J 7 bases; bases outside gene matches: 9. CDR3 length equals 16 residues. From germline, CDR1 is SGHAT and CDR2 FQNNGV. CDR3 in amino acids: CASSLEGGGPWNEQFF. For the CDR3, the DNA is TGTGCCAGCAGCTTAGAGGGGGGAGGGCCATGGAATGAGCAGTTCTTC.

The rearrangement uses TRBV12-1 and TRBJ2-7; the table's D call, TRBD1, was not checked against the DNA. TRBV12-1 represents a pseudogene. CDR3 length: 16 amino acids. CDR3 sequence: CASSSRTDTPTYEQYF. The CDR3 coding sequence is TGTGCCAGCAGCTCTCGGACAGATACTCCTACCTACGAGCAGTACTTC.

This chain joins TRBV6-1 and TRBJ2-3; 14 nucleotides match TRBD2. The CDR3 is made up of 15 amino acids. The germline CDR1 and CDR2 sequences are MNHNS and SASEGT. The trim removed 4 bases at V and 4 bases at J, leaving 1 base unmatched. Here the CDR3 reads CASSGLAGGPDTQYF. As DNA, the CDR3 is TGTGCCAGCAGTGGACTAGCGGGGGGGCCAGATACGCAGTATTTT.

The chain carries TRBV7-2 and TRBJ2-1; 8 bases line up with TRBD2. This CDR3 region has 16 residues. CDR1 and CDR2 (germline): SGHTA, FQGNSA. Losses at the gene ends were 6 bases for V and 0 bases for J; bases not matched to a gene: 7. DNA of the CDR3: TGTGCCAGCAGACCGAAAAGCGGGAGCTCCTACAATGAGCAGTTCTTC. This sequence encodes CASRPKSGSSYNEQFF.

V usage is TRBV29-1 and J usage is TRBJ2-7; D is perhaps TRBD2 (5 bases). The germline gives CDR1 SQVTM, CDR2 ANQGSEA. Trimming stripped 5 bases from V and 0 bases from J, with 11 bases between. The CDR3 covers 13 residues. The CDR3 coding sequence is TGCAGCGTTCGGGGTGCGGGCTCCTACGAGCAGTACTTC. Translated, it gives CSVRGAGSYEQYF.

The chain combines TRBV4-3 with TRBJ2-5; TRBD2 agrees at 11 bases. Trimming cost V 5 bases and J 5 bases; bases outside gene matches: 10. The CDR3 consists of 16 residues. CDR1 and CDR2 from the germline V gene are LGHNA and YSLEER. DNA of the CDR3: TGCGCCAGCAGCTCAGAAATACTAGCGGGAGTTGAGACCCAGTACTTC. This codes for CASSSEILAGVETQYF.

The chain recombines TRBV18 with TRBJ2-7, with D perhaps TRBD2 (5 bases). Per the germline V gene, CDR1 is KGHSH and CDR2 is LQKENI. The CDR3 runs 13 residues. V was pared by 0 bases and J by 5 bases, with 8 bases between. The CDR3 DNA reads as TGTGCCAGCTCACCACCCCCCGGGGACGAGCAGTACTTC. Its translation is CASSPPPGDEQYF.

In this sample, this clone turned up a few times. This chain uses TRBV15 with TRBJ2-5; tentative D call: TRBD2 (7 bases). The CDR3 length is 15 residues. V was trimmed by 0 bases and J by 7 bases, leaving 15 bases between them. CDR1 and CDR2 from the germline V gene are LNHNV and YYDKDF (reference sequence). CDR3 bases: TGTGCCACCAGCAGAGAAGTTGGGGGGGCGGGGACCCAGTACTTC. As protein: CATSREVGGAGTQYF.

The V and J genes are TRBV19 and TRBJ2-5, with D possibly being TRBD2 (6 bases). CDR3 length equals 13 residues. The germline V and J ends were trimmed by 2 bases and 4 bases, with 8 bases remaining between them. Germline CDR1 is LNHDA and CDR2 is SQIVND (reference sequence). CDR3 DNA sequence: TGTGCCAGTAGTATAAACGGGGGAGAGACCCAGTACTTC. It yields the protein CASSINGGETQYF.